The 25 T cell receptor beta chains in this list originate from one sample, sequenced in a study of T cells after yellow fever vaccination. One entry per CDR3 protein, called by TCRdb with MiXCR from the 5' RACE reads. In the table there are hundreds of thousands of distinct CDR3 sequences, 18% of which are singletons. This specimen was PBMCs, taken before the yellow fever booster vaccination. Receptors were obtained from a man aged 18 to 29 who received the YFV17D yellow fever vaccine.

This clonotype has just a few counts. The rearrangement uses TRBV7-9 and TRBJ2-7; D uncertain. Germline V CDR1 and CDR2: SEHNR, FQNEAQ (reference sequence). The CDR3 runs to 13 residues. The V gene lost 2 bases and the J gene lost 4 bases, with 9 bases spanning the gap. CDR3 region: CASSLLGPYEQYF. The CDR3 nucleotides are TGTGCCAGCAGCTTATTGGGCCCGTACGAGCAGTACTTC.

This chain links TRBV5-1 with TRBJ2-1; maybe TRBD1 (6 bases). V was shortened by 4 bases and J by 5 bases, with 10 bases between the two germline ends. CDR3 length equals 13 residues. Germline CDR1 SGHRS, CDR2 YFSETQ. This CDR3 reads CASSTGTHNEQFF. The CDR3 DNA reads TGCGCCAGCAGCACCGGGACACACAATGAGCAGTTCTTC.

This clonotype was found a few times. J is TRBJ2-6 and V is TRBV6-5; the D call may be TRBD1 or TRBD2 (5 bases each). Germline V CDR1 and CDR2: MNHEY, SVGAGI. The CDR3 contains 15 residues. The V gene lost 0 bases and the J gene lost 7 bases, with 10 bases spanning the gap. CDR3 protein: CASSYSGVRANVLTF. DNA of the CDR3: TGTGCCAGCAGTTACTCGGGGGTCCGCGCCAACGTCCTGACTTTC.

The chain carries TRBV7-9 and TRBJ2-2, with 10 bases fitting TRBD2. Germline V gene sequence: CDR1 SEHNR, CDR2 FQNEAQ (reference sequence). The CDR3 is 16 residues long. Unmatched junction bases numbered 3, after V lost 0 bases and J lost 5 bases. CDR3 region: CASSLALAGLTGELFF. DNA of the CDR3: TGTGCCAGCAGCTTAGCACTAGCGGGGTTAACCGGGGAGCTGTTTTTT.

This clonotype has ten or more counts. The rearrangement joins TRBV20-1 to TRBJ2-7, with 11 bases matching TRBD1. The V and J ends lost 0 bases and 3 bases, in that order; junction bases with no gene match: 7. Germline lookup yields CDR1 DFQATT and CDR2 SNEGSKA (reference sequence). This CDR3 region has 16 residues. The CDR3 nucleotides are TGCAGTGCTAGAGAACTAGGGGACAGGGGGATCTACGAGCAGTACTTC. Translated: CSARELGDRGIYEQYF.

CDR3 coding DNA: TGTGCCAGCAGTCTGTTAGCGGGGAATCAAGAGACCCAGTACTTC. Amino acid sequence: CASSLLAGNQETQYF. The V and J genes are TRBV12-3 or TRBV12-4 and TRBJ2-5, with TRBD2 matching over 8 bases. This CDR3 is 15 amino acids long. V lost 5 bases and J lost 2; bases outside the gene matches: 7.

The chain employs TRBV7-6 and TRBJ2-5; TRBD1 matches at 7 bases. This CDR3 spans 16 amino acids. Germline CDR1 is SGHVS and CDR2 is FNYEAQ. V lost 2 bases and J lost 5; bases outside the gene matches: 11. For the CDR3, the DNA is TGTGCCAGCAGCTTACCCCCGGACAGGCGGTACGAGACCCAGTACTTC. Amino acid sequence: CASSLPPDRRYETQYF.

This clonotype came up a few times. V and J are TRBV20-1 and TRBJ2-7; 10 bases line up with TRBD1. CDR1 DFQATT and CDR2 SNEGSKA come from the germline V gene (reference sequence). Trimming cost V 5 bases and J 2 bases; bases outside gene matches: 9. The CDR3 has 15 residues. The chain's CDR3 is CSAAQGTGVTYEQYF. The CDR3 coding sequence is TGCAGTGCTGCCCAAGGGACAGGGGTAACCTACGAGCAGTACTTC.

This sequence joins TRBV5-1 and TRBJ2-7; 7 positions match TRBD1. V lost 3 bases and J lost 5; bases outside the gene matches: 20. This CDR3 has 18 amino acids. The germline V gene has CDR1 SGHRS and CDR2 YFSETQ. The CDR3 nucleotides read TGCGCCAGCAGCTCCCCCACTCGTCTACAGGGGTTCGCGCACGAGCAGTACTTC. Translation: CASSSPTRLQGFAHEQYF.

This clonotype was recorded a few times. The chain has TRBV18 and TRBJ2-2; the D gene is possibly TRBD2 (5 bases). Germline CDR1 and CDR2: KGHSH and LQKENI. The germline V and J ends were trimmed by 0 bases and 6 bases, with 20 bases remaining between them. CDR3 length: 18 amino acids. The CDR3, as DNA: TGTGCCAGCTCACCACCCCCTGGATCGGCTAGCCAGGCCGGGGAGCTGTTTTTT. Translated, it gives CASSPPPGSASQAGELFF.

A few counts support this clonotype. One end of the junction does not line up with germline, which may come from a read error. The rearrangement links TRBV20-1 to TRBJ2-2; unclear D gene. CDR1 and CDR2 (germline): DFQATT, SNEGSKA (reference sequence). This CDR3 is built from 13 residues. DNA of the CDR3: TGCAGGGCTAAAAGTAGGAACACCGGGGAGCTGTTTTTT. This encodes CRAKSRNTGELFF.

The genes are TRBV4-3 and TRBJ2-7; tentatively, D is TRBD2 (6 bases). The germline V and J ends were trimmed by 0 bases and 7 bases, with 22 bases remaining between them. Per the germline V gene, CDR1 is LGHNA and CDR2 is YSLEER. The CDR3 is 17 residues long. CDR3 residues: CASSQDPSVGVLAEQYF. As DNA, the CDR3 is TGCGCCAGCAGCCAAGACCCGTCCGTTGGTGTGCTAGCGGAGCAGTACTTC.

This chain connects TRBV12-3 or TRBV12-4 to TRBJ2-7; the D call may be TRBD1 or TRBD2 (5 bases each). The CDR3 spans 14 residues. Trimming cost V 5 bases and J 0 bases, with 11 bases left between them. The CDR3 region has the DNA TGTGCCAGCAGTCGAGGGACGGTCTCCTACGAGCAGTACTTC. It yields the protein CASSRGTVSYEQYF.

This clonotype was seen a handful of times. The chain recombines TRBV9 with TRBJ2-3, with D perhaps assigned TRBD1 or TRBD2 (5 bases each). CDR1 is SGDLS and CDR2 is YYNGEE in the germline V gene. Deletions cut 1 base from V and 2 bases from J, with 8 bases between. The CDR3 is 14 amino acids. This chain's CDR3 is CASSVLGVTDTQYF. CDR3 sequence (DNA): TGTGCCAGCAGCGTATTGGGGGTCACAGATACGCAGTATTTT.

This clonotype was counted a few times. This chain uses TRBV29-1 with TRBJ1-2; perhaps TRBD1 as D (6 bases). Trimming shortened V by 6 bases and J by 0 bases, and 14 bases separated the two germline ends. Germline values: CDR1 SQVTM, CDR2 ANQGSEA. CDR3 length: 14 amino acids. This chain's CDR3 is CSVQDRDSNYGYTF. The CDR3 DNA reads as TGCAGCGTGCAGGACAGAGATTCTAACTATGGCTACACCTTC.

This clonotype occurred a few times. This chain joins TRBV4-1 and TRBJ1-5; no clear D. V lost 0 bases to trimming and J lost 7 bases, with 7 bases between them. The germline CDR1 and CDR2 sequences are MGHRA and YSYEKL. The CDR3 covers 13 residues. The CDR3 spells CASSQDFGQPQHF. For the CDR3, the DNA is TGCGCCAGCAGCCAAGATTTTGGGCAGCCCCAGCATTTT.

The table lists this clonotype with a few counts. The chain couples TRBV28 to TRBJ2-3; the D gene is possibly TRBD1 (6 bases). Trimming removed 5 bases from V and 2 bases from J, with 11 bases in between. This CDR3 comprises 14 residues. Germline-derived CDR1 and CDR2 are MDHEN and SYDVKM. CDR3 in DNA: TGTGCCAGCAGTACCACAGGGACCACAGATACGCAGTATTTT. Translation: CASSTTGTTDTQYF.

The chain combines TRBV18 with TRBJ2-6, with TRBD1 matching over 8 bases. The CDR3 runs 18 residues. Germline-derived CDR1 and CDR2 are KGHSH and LQKENI. The junction had 9 bases not matched to a gene; V was cut back by 3 bases and J by 2 bases. The CDR3 DNA reads TGTGCCAGCTCACCGCCCCGGACAGGGTGGCCTGGGGCCAACGTCCTGACTTTC. It encodes CASSPPRTGWPGANVLTF. Drawing the rest from reference TRBV18 and TRBJ2-6, the complete variable domain is NAGVMQNPRHLVRRRGQEARLRCSPMKGHSHVYWYRQLPEEGLKFMVYLQKENIIDESGMPKERFSAEFPKEGPSILRIQQVVRGDSAAYFCASSPPRTGWPGANVLTFGAGSRLTVL.

The chain recombines TRBV4-1 with TRBJ1-6; no reliable D call. CDR1 is MGHRA, CDR2 YSYEKL, per germline. The germline V and J ends were trimmed by 1 base and 9 bases, with 16 bases remaining between them. The CDR3 length is 16 residues. CDR3 sequence (DNA): TGCGCCAGCAGCCAAGGGGCCCGGGGTCCGGGTTCACCCCTCCACTTT. The encoded protein is CASSQGARGPGSPLHF.

CDR3 loop: CATSVDGDQPQHF. The CDR3 DNA reads TGTGCCACCAGTGTGGACGGAGATCAGCCCCAGCATTTT. The gene calls are TRBV24-1 and TRBJ1-5; D ambiguous. The ends were cut back, 5 bases at V and 5 bases at J, with 9 bases in the middle. The germline V gene has CDR1 KGHDR and CDR2 SFDVKD. The CDR3 consists of 13 residues.

The rearrangement links TRBV7-2 to TRBJ2-7; the D is unclear. The CDR3 is made up of 13 amino acids. V lost 3 bases to trimming and J lost 3 bases, with 9 bases between them. CDR1 and CDR2 from the germline V gene are SGHTA and FQGNSA. In nucleotides, the CDR3 is TGTGCCAGCAGCTTGTCAGATGGCTACGAGCAGTACGTC. Residues: CASSLSDGYEQYV.

This clonotype has a handful of counts. The chain is built from TRBV6-5 and TRBJ2-5; TRBD2 matches 10 bases. The CDR3 has 14 residues. Trimming at V came to 5 bases and at J to 5 bases, leaving 5 bases not matched to a gene. Germline CDR1 and CDR2: MNHEY and SVGAGI. The CDR3: CASSKLAGYETQYF. The DNA of the CDR3 is TGTGCCAGCAGTAAACTAGCGGGGTATGAGACCCAGTACTTC.

The chain links TRBV20-1 to TRBJ2-3; D possibly corresponds to TRBD2 (6 bases). The V end lost 2 bases, the J end lost 2 bases, and 20 bases lay between the germline ends. The germline V gene encodes CDR1 DFQATT and CDR2 SNEGSKA (reference sequence). This CDR3 comprises 17 residues. The CDR3, as DNA: TGCAGTGCTAGAAACACGGAGGGTTTGCGATACACAGATACGCAGTATTTT. This encodes CSARNTEGLRYTDTQYF.

The sample holds many counts of this clonotype. The gene calls are TRBV20-1 and TRBJ2-1, with a weak D call TRBD2 (6 bases). The CDR3 is 16 amino acids. From germline, CDR1 is DFQATT and CDR2 SNEGSKA (reference sequence). V was shortened by 5 bases and J by 3 bases, with 20 bases between the two germline ends. CDR3 in DNA: TGCAGTGCTCCCATGGGGCGGGGAGGCATCTACAATGAGCAGTTCTTC. Translation: CSAPMGRGGIYNEQFF.

The gene calls are TRBV11-2 and TRBJ2-5; D perhaps matches TRBD2 (6 bases). The CDR3 loop spans 15 amino acids. CDR1 and CDR2 (germline): SGHAT, FQNNGV. V shed 5 bases and J shed 2 bases, with 15 bases lying between them. The CDR3 bases are TGTGCCAGCAGCAAAACCGGGAGAATACAAGAGACCCAGTACTTC. It yields the protein CASSKTGRIQETQYF.